This T cell receptor beta chain was captured in a study of blood T cell repertoires in COVID-19. For the study at large: The United States, Italy and Spain were the sources of the acute and convalescent COVID-19 samples. In each case, the material was cDNA or gDNA derived from T cells, B-cell-depleted T cells, or PBMCs.

There are a few counts of this clone. Produced via immunoSEQ multiplex PCR; TCRdb's table is partial and in-frame only. In the table there are approximately 60,000 clones, approximately 82% of which are singletons. Unmatched junction bases numbered 7, after V lost 4 bases and J lost 7 bases. CDR1 is MNHEY and CDR2 is SVGAGI in the germline V gene. The CDR3 runs 13 residues. The gene calls are TRBV6-5 and TRBJ2-7; 7 bases map to TRBD1. The sample comprised peripheral blood. The TCR was taken from a human donor in a cohort sampled during active COVID-19. CDR3: CASSSLTGFEQYF. DNA for the CDR3: TGTGCCAGCAGTTCGCTGACAGGGTTTGAGCAGTACTTC.